One sample yielded the 17 T cell receptor beta chains listed below, sequenced in a study of Graves' ophthalmopathy and Graves' hyperthyroidism. TCR beta CDR3 amplification used RNA transcripts. HTBI primers were employed in first-round RT-PCR, then a second-round multiplex PCR followed. TCRdb used MiXCR to reprocess the multiplex PCR reads, holding one entry per CDR3 protein. The sample shows hundreds of thousands of distinct CDR3 sequences, 22% of them seen only once. Sequencing was carried out using peripheral blood. Every receptor here comes from a woman between 18 and 30 years old with stable Graves' hyperthyroidism. Some clones in this sample may be carry-over from other donors' samples.

The CDR3 loop reads CASSRTSGRATGELFF. The CDR3 DNA reads as TGTGCCAGTAGTAGGACTAGCGGGAGGGCCACCGGGGAGCTGTTTTTT. The chain uses TRBV19 and TRBJ2-2, with 15 bases that match TRBD2. Germline trimming cut 4 bases from V and 4 bases from J; bases unmatched to any gene: 1. CDR3 length: 16 residues. CDR1 and CDR2 from the germline V gene are LNHDA and SQIVND (reference sequence).

This clonotype was counted ten times or more. The chain uses TRBV30 and TRBJ1-2; D unclear. The CDR3 has 10 amino acids. CDR1 GTSNPN and CDR2 SVGIG come from the germline V gene (reference sequence). V was pared by 5 bases and J by 2 bases, with 3 bases between. CDR3 amino acids: CAWANYGYTF. The DNA of the CDR3 is TGTGCCTGGGCCAACTATGGCTACACCTTC.

About this clonotype: A much larger clone lies one base from this, so it may be a read error. V is TRBV29-1 and J is TRBJ2-7; no reliable D call. CDR3 length: 14 residues. Germline assignment: CDR1 SQVTM and CDR2 ANQGSEA. CDR3 DNA sequence: TGCTGCGTTGATGTTTCGGGTCTCAACTACGAGCAGTACTTC. This gives the protein CCVDVSGLNYEQYF.

This clonotype was seen ten or more times. The gene calls are TRBV20-1 and TRBJ1-5, with a tentative D call TRBD1 (5 bases). V was cut by 6 bases and J by 6 bases, with 12 bases left in between. The CDR3 has 12 residues. Germline loops: CDR1 DFQATT, CDR2 SNEGSKA (reference sequence). The CDR3 nucleotides are TGCAGTGCCCTAACCGGGGGTCAGCCCCAGCATTTT. Translated: CSALTGGQPQHF.

The table lists this clonotype with many counts. V and J are TRBV12-3 or TRBV12-4 and TRBJ1-5, with D perhaps TRBD1 (6 bases). V was shortened by 4 bases and J by 2 bases, with 12 bases between the two germline ends. The CDR3 runs 15 residues. CDR3 sequence reads: CASSSGTSGNQPQHF. In DNA, the CDR3 is TGTGCCAGCAGTTCGGGGACATCCGGCAATCAGCCCCAGCATTTT.

The V gene is TRBV6-1, the J gene TRBJ1-1; no reliable D call. Germline V gene lookup returns CDR1 MNHNS and CDR2 SASEGT. CDR3 length equals 14 residues. Trimming cost V 6 bases and J 3 bases, with 14 bases left between them. DNA for the CDR3: TGTGCCAGCAGCCCAGTTTTGGAGGACACTGAAGCTTTCTTT. Amino acids: CASSPVLEDTEAFF.

The genes are TRBV7-9 and TRBJ1-1; unclear D gene. Trimming left V 1 base short and J 4 bases short, with 10 bases between. Germline values: CDR1 SEHNR, CDR2 FQNEAQ (reference sequence). The CDR3 is made up of 14 amino acids. The CDR3 nucleotides are TGTGCCAGCAGCTTAGGGTCTTGGGGCACTGAAGCTTTCTTT. Protein product: CASSLGSWGTEAFF.

For this clonotype: This may come from a read error, since a much larger clone is one base off. The chain links TRBV28 to TRBJ2-5, with 11 nucleotides matching TRBD2. The CDR3 sequence is 14 residues long. The germline V gene has CDR1 MDHEN and CDR2 SYDVKM. DNA for the CDR3: TGTCCCACCAGACTAGCGGGACCCCAAGAGACCCAGTACTTC. This translates into CPTRLAGPQETQYF.

This clonotype was counted at least ten times. V is TRBV5-1 and J is TRBJ2-3; D might be TRBD2 (6 bases). The CDR3 is 15 residues long. Trimming stripped 1 base from V and 2 bases from J, with 11 bases between. The germline V gene encodes CDR1 SGHRS and CDR2 YFSETQ. CDR3: CASSLTSTHTDTQYF. CDR3 DNA: TGCGCCAGCAGCTTGACTAGCACACACACAGATACGCAGTATTTT.

This clonotype came up many times. J is TRBJ2-7 and V is TRBV10-3, with D perhaps matching TRBD1 (6 bases). CDR1 is ENHRY and CDR2 is SYGVKD in the germline V gene. This CDR3 comprises 13 residues. V was shortened by 0 bases and J by 5 bases, with 8 bases between the two germline ends. This CDR3 is CAISESGQHEQYF. The CDR3 DNA follows: TGTGCCATCAGTGAGTCAGGACAGCACGAGCAGTACTTC.

This clonotype has a count of ten or more. The chain has TRBV7-2 and TRBJ1-3; D remains unclear. The CDR3 spans 15 residues. Trimming pared 5 bases from V and 0 bases from J, leaving 11 bases between. Looked up from germline, CDR1 is SGHTA and CDR2 is FQGNSA. This CDR3 is CASSPHSRSGNTIYF. CDR3 coding DNA: TGTGCCAGCAGCCCCCACAGCCGCTCTGGAAACACCATATATTTT.

In its sample, this clonotype was seen many times. The rearrangement joins TRBV20-1 to TRBJ1-2; possibly TRBD1 for D (5 bases). From germline, CDR1 is DFQATT and CDR2 SNEGSKA (reference sequence). The V and J ends lost 5 bases and 4 bases respectively, with 11 bases between them. CDR3 size: 12 residues. The CDR3, as DNA: TGCAGTGCTTGGCCAGGGTTCTATGGCTACACCTTC. It translates to CSAWPGFYGYTF.

This clonotype was seen many times. This chain uses TRBV20-1 with TRBJ2-4; 7 bases are a match to TRBD1. There are 13 residues in the CDR3. J lost 6 bases, V lost 4 bases, and 6 bases had no gene match. The germline V gene encodes CDR1 DFQATT and CDR2 SNEGSKA (reference sequence). CDR3 sequence: CSATRQGINIQYF. The DNA for the CDR3 is TGCAGTGCTACCCGACAGGGCATAAACATTCAGTACTTC.

The gene calls are TRBV11-1 and TRBJ2-7; 10 nucleotides line up with TRBD2. The CDR3 is made up of 15 amino acids. The J segment lost 7 bases and the V segment lost 5 bases, leaving 11 bases of the junction unmatched. Per the germline V gene, CDR1 is SGHAT and CDR2 is FQDESV (reference sequence). CDR3 loop: CASSQRTSGVGEQYF. The CDR3, as DNA: TGTGCCAGCAGCCAACGGACTAGCGGCGTCGGGGAGCAGTACTTC.

The chain is built from TRBV5-4 and TRBJ2-5; 7 positions match TRBD2. The germline V gene encodes CDR1 SGHNT and CDR2 YYREEE (reference sequence). Trimming took 3 bases from V and 2 from J; bases not matched to a gene: 4. The length of the CDR3 is 14 residues. In DNA form, the CDR3 reads TGTGCCAGCAGCTGGGGGGGGGTGCAAGAGACCCAGTACTTC. Amino acids: CASSWGGVQETQYF.

The CDR3 nucleotides are TGTGCCAGTACCCCTGGTTGGGGCACCGGGGAGCTGTTTTTT. This gives the protein CASTPGWGTGELFF. The V call is TRBV19, the J call TRBJ2-2; D not certain. CDR3 length: 14 amino acids. Germline assignment: CDR1 LNHDA and CDR2 SQIVND (reference sequence). V was clipped by 7 bases and J by 4 bases, with 13 bases between them. Full variable domain (remainder filled in from reference TRBV19 and TRBJ2-2): DGGITQSPKYLFRKEGQNVTLSCEQNLNHDAMYWYRQDPGQGLRLIYYSQIVNDFQKGDIAEGYSVSREKKESFPLTVTSAQKNPTAFYLCASTPGWGTGELFFGEGSRLTVL.

This clonotype was counted many times. The J gene is TRBJ2-7, the V gene TRBV20-1, with D unclear. There are 12 residues in the CDR3. V was cut by 1 base and J by 2 bases, with 6 bases left in between. CDR1 and CDR2 from the germline V gene are DFQATT and SNEGSKA (reference sequence). CDR3 region: CSARGGTYEQYF. The CDR3 DNA is TGCAGTGCTAGAGGGGGTACCTACGAGCAGTACTTC.